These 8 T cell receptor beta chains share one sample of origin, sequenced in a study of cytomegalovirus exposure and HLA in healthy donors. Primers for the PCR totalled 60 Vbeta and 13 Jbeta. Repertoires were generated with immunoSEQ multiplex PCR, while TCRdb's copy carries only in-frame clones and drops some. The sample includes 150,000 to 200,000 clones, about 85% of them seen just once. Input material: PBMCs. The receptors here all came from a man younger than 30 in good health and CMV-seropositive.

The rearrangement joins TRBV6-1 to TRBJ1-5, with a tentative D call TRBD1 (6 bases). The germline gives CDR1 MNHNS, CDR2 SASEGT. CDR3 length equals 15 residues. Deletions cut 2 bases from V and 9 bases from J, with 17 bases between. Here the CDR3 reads CASSEWGHEKMPQHF. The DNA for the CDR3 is TGTGCCAGCAGTGAATGGGGACACGAAAAGATGCCCCAGCATTTT.

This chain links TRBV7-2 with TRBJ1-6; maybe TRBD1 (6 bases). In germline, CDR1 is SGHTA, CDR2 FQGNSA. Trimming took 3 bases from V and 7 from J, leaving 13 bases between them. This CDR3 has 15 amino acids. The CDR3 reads CASSFPGHGNSPLHF. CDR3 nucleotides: TGTGCCAGCAGCTTCCCGGGACATGGGAATTCACCCCTCCACTTT.

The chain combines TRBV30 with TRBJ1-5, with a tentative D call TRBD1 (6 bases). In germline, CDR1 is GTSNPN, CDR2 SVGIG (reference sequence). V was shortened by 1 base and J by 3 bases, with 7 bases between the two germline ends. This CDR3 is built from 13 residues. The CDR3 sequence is CAWSAGANQPQHF. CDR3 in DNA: TGTGCCTGGAGTGCAGGGGCCAATCAGCCCCAGCATTTT.

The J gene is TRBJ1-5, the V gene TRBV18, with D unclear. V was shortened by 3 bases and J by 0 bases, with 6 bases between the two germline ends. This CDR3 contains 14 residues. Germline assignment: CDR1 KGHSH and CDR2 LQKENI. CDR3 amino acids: CASSPTDSNQPQHF. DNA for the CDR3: TGTGCCAGCTCACCGACTGATAGCAATCAGCCCCAGCATTTT.

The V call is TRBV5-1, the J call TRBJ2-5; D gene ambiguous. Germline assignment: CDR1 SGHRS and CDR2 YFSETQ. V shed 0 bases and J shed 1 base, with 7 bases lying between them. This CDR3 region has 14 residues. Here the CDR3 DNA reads TGCGCCAGCAGCTTGGGAGGCTCCCAAGAGACCCAGTACTTC. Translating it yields CASSLGGSQETQYF.

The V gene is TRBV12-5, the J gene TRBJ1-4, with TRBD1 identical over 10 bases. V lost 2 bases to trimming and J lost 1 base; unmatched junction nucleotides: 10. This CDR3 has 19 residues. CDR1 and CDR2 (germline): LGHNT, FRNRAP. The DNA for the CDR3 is TGTGCTAGTGGTTTGATCGACAGGGGGCCCGGTCTAACTAATGAAAAACTGTTTTTT. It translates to CASGLIDRGPGLTNEKLFF.

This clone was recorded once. The CDR3 sequence is CASSPSSSGNTIYF. The CDR3 DNA follows: TGTGCCAGCAGCCCTAGTAGCTCTGGAAACACCATATATTTT. The chain couples TRBV7-2 to TRBJ1-3, with D hard to call. Germline V CDR1 and CDR2: SGHTA, FQGNSA. V was trimmed by 5 bases and J by 0 bases, leaving 8 bases between them. The CDR3 loop spans 14 amino acids. Based on the CDR3 plus reference TRBV7-2 and TRBJ1-3, the full variable domain is GAGVSQSPSNKVTEKGKDVELRCDPISGHTALYWYRQSLGQGLEFLIYFQGNSAPDKSGLPSDRFSAERTGGSVSTLTIQRTQQEDSAVYLCASSPSSSGNTIYFGEGSWLTVV.

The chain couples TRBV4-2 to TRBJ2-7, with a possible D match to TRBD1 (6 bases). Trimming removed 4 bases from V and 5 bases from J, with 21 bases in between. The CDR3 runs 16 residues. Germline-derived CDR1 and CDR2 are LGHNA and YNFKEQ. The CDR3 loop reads CASSPGDAPRAHEQYF. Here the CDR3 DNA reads TGTGCCAGCAGCCCAGGGGACGCTCCCAGGGCCCACGAGCAGTACTTC.